The present T cell receptor beta chain was sequenced within a study of CD8 T cells in ankylosing spondylitis. Quantitative 5'-RACE with molecular barcodes generated TCR beta libraries. TCRdb redid the calling of the 5' RACE reads with MiXCR, one entry per CDR3 protein. The sample lists 150,000 to 200,000 distinct CDR3 sequences; roughly 30% were seen once. Trimming left V 6 bases short and J 0 bases short, with 13 bases between. The CDR3 spans 15 residues. This clonotype has only a few counts. The receptor was derived from a male donor with ankylosing spondylitis. The source material was synovial fluid, either unsorted or a sorted T cell fraction (not recorded which). J is TRBJ2-3 and V is TRBV12-3 or TRBV12-4; possibly TRBD1 or TRBD2 for D (5 bases each). CDR3 sequence (DNA): TGTGCCAGCAGCCGACAGCGGTGGAGCACAGATACGCAGTATTTT. Its protein product is CASSRQRWSTDTQYF.